This TCR beta chain was sequenced in a study of Ad26.COV2.S vaccination and SARS-CoV-2 variants. The protocol was immunoSEQ multiplex PCR, while the TCRdb copy is restricted to in-frame clones and leaves out a portion. The sample holds about 680,000 clones, roughly 90% seen once. Treatment here: approximately 18 received Ad26.COV2.S at low or high dose, single or two shots; a few received placebo; per-sample allocation not given. All samples were drawn on day 63, counting from the first vaccine or placebo injection. This CDR3 spans 12 amino acids. Germline V gives CDR1 KGHDR, CDR2 SFDVKD. V gave up 5 bases and J gave up 6 bases, with 8 bases separating them. Concerning this clone itself: The antigen is undetermined.

Study outcomes and limitations: Assessments of TCR breadth and depth may have underestimated the total T cell responses. Vaccine and placebo groups showed comparable non-spike TCR breadth.

This receptor was taken from a person aged 18-65 years who received the Ad26.COV2.S COVID-19 vaccine or a placebo. This chain links TRBV24-1 with TRBJ2-3; the D gene could be TRBD1 or TRBD2 (6 bases each). Sequencing was performed on peripheral blood, taken in a trial of Ad26.COV2.S vaccine versus placebo. CDR3 sequence: CATSVGGDTQYF. CDR3 bases: TGTGCCACCAGTGTAGGGGGGGATACGCAGTATTTT.